These 5 T cell receptor beta chains were all obtained from the same sample, sequenced in a study of shared clonotypes between healthy human individuals. Clones were read by immunoSEQ multiplex PCR, and TCRdb kept only the in-frame ones, dropping some. The repertoire consists of 2 million to 2.5 million clones, with around 90% occurring once and the leading ten covering approximately 0.41%. Material: naive CD4+ T cells from PBMCs. Subset here: CD45RA+ positively selected. The origin of the receptors is a man between 18 and 29 years old in good health. Some clones in this sample may be carry-over from other donors' samples.

The chain combines TRBV1 with TRBJ1-4; TRBD1, the table's D call, lacks a check against the DNA. TRBV1 is designated a pseudogene. CDR3 size: 18 residues. As DNA, the CDR3 is TGCACCAGCAGCCAAGGGGGACAGGGGAGGGTAACTAATGAAAAACTGTTTTTT. Protein: CTSSQGGQGRVTNEKLFF.

This chain connects TRBV28 to TRBJ2-2; D is unclear. This CDR3 contains 15 residues. V was shortened by 2 bases and J by 2 bases, with 9 bases between the two germline ends. Germline lookup yields CDR1 MDHEN and CDR2 SYDVKM. The CDR3 reads CASSLGGSNTGELFF. The CDR3 DNA sequence: TGTGCCAGCAGTTTAGGCGGTTCTAACACCGGGGAGCTGTTTTTT.

The gene calls are TRBV10-2 and TRBJ2-5; TRBD2 matches at 8 bases. The closer fit of TRBJ2-7 to the DNA end suggests the J call may be wrong. The CDR3 runs to 14 residues. CDR1 and CDR2 from the germline V gene are WSHSY and SAAADI. The CDR3 spells CASSGLAGSYEQYF. As DNA, the CDR3 is TGCGCCAGCAGTGGCCTAGCGGGCTCCTACGAGCAGTACTTC.

The chain recombines TRBV27 with TRBJ2-7; tentatively, D is TRBD2 (6 bases). The CDR3 is 15 residues long. Trimming took 2 bases from V and 4 from J, leaving 15 bases between them. Germline CDR1 is MNHEY and CDR2 is SMNVEV (reference sequence). The CDR3 nucleotides read TGTGCCAGCAGTTTAGGAATGGAGGGCCTTTACGAGCAGTACTTC. Its protein product is CASSLGMEGLYEQYF.

The chain recombines TRBV10-3 with TRBJ2-5; 7 bases line up with TRBD1. Germline V gives CDR1 ENHRY, CDR2 SYGVKD. V lost 10 bases to trimming and J lost 5 bases; unmatched junction nucleotides: 16. The length of the CDR3 is 15 residues. The CDR3 nucleotides read TGTGCCACTTTAAGACAGGGAGCCTCACCGGAGACCCAGTACTTC. Translation: CATLRQGASPETQYF.